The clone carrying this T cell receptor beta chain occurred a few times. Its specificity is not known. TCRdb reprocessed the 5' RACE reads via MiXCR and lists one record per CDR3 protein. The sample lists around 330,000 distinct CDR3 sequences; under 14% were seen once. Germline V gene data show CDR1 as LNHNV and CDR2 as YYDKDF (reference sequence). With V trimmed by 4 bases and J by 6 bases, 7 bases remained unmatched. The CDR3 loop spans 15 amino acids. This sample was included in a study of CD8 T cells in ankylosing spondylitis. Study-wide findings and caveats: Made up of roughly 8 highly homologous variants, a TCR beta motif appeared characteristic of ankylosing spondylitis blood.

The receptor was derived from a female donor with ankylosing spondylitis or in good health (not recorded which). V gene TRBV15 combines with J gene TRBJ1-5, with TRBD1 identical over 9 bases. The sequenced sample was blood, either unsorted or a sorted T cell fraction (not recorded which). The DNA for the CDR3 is TGTGCCACCAGCACGAACGACAGGGGGACTCAGCCCCAGCATTTT. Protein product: CATSTNDRGTQPQHF.